This TCR beta chain appears in the sequencing data of a study of cytomegalovirus exposure and HLA in healthy donors. General study findings and limits: HLA alleles showed associations with some 17,000 TCR beta sequences in a later analysis, at a 0.05 false discovery rate. Rare sequences made up most TCRs, while some public TCRs were found in many donors. Analysis was carried out at a later point, and it linked a missense DCLRE1C variant to TCR beta V- and J-gene trimming.

Primers for the PCR totalled 60 Vbeta and 13 Jbeta. Assay: immunoSEQ multiplex PCR; the TCRdb copy retains only in-frame clones and omits some. The sample carries 75,000 to 100,000 clones, about 8% recorded once. This clone was counted only a few times. Its antigen is unknown. These donors counted as nominally healthy when sampled, but unrecorded immune exposures were likely. Germline loops: CDR1 SQVTM, CDR2 ANQGSEA. The CDR3 has 14 amino acids. Trimming pared 4 bases from V and 6 bases from J, leaving 18 bases between. Sequences were obtained from PBMCs. The TCR was taken from a man in his forties or fifties in good health and CMV-seronegative. The chain is built from TRBV29-1 and TRBJ1-1; possibly TRBD1 for D (5 bases). The CDR3 spells CSVGGRGAGAEAFF. The CDR3 DNA is TGCAGCGTTGGCGGTCGAGGGGCGGGGGCTGAAGCTTTCTTT.